The 29 T cell receptor beta chains below all came from one sample that was sequenced in a study of blood T cell repertoires in COVID-19. TCRdb's copy holds only in-frame clones and misses some; the assay was immunoSEQ multiplex PCR. In the table there are over 300,000 clones, nearly 90% of which are singletons. Material: peripheral blood. These receptor sequences come from a man between 18 and 35 years old with active or convalescent COVID-19.

CDR3 nucleotide sequence: TGTGCCAGCAGTTCCCGGCGGGGGAGCACTGAAGCTTTCTTT. It codes for CASSSRRGSTEAFF. The V call is TRBV6-4, the J call TRBJ1-1, with D perhaps matching TRBD1 (5 bases). The germline V gene encodes CDR1 MRHNA and CDR2 SNTAGT. CDR3 size: 14 residues. Trimming removed 5 bases at V and 4 bases at J, with 14 bases between.

The chain combines TRBV11-2 with TRBJ2-7; TRBD2 agrees at 9 bases. Germline V gives CDR1 SGHAT, CDR2 FQNNGV. The trim removed 5 bases at V and 1 base at J, leaving 9 bases unmatched. The CDR3 loop spans 16 amino acids. The CDR3 loop is CASSLIRGRGSYEQYF. DNA of the CDR3: TGTGCCAGCAGCCTGATTCGCGGGAGGGGATCCTACGAGCAGTACTTC.

The CDR3 DNA reads TGTGCCAGCACGGACAGACCGAACACCGGGGAGCTGTTTTTT. It codes for CASTDRPNTGELFF. The rearrangement uses TRBV6-5 and TRBJ2-2, with D possibly being TRBD1 (6 bases). Germline CDR1 MNHEY, CDR2 SVGAGI. V lost 7 bases and J lost 0, with 9 bases in between. This CDR3 is built from 14 residues.

This clone was recorded only once. This chain uses TRBV28 with TRBJ2-2; 7 bases fit TRBD2. Germline V lookup: CDR1 MDHEN, CDR2 SYDVKM. This CDR3 has 15 residues. Germline trimming cut 6 bases from V and 4 bases from J; bases unmatched to any gene: 8. CDR3 DNA: TGTGCCAGCAGCCTTGCGGGGGTTAGCACCGGGGAGCTGTTTTTT. It is translated as CASSLAGVSTGELFF.

V is TRBV28 and J is TRBJ1-1, with D perhaps matching TRBD1 (6 bases). Trimming took off 5 bases at V and 2 bases at J, with 12 bases between the two ends. CDR3 size: 14 residues. Germline V gene data show CDR1 as MDHEN and CDR2 as SYDVKM. The CDR3 here is CASSTRDTNTEAFF. Written as DNA, the CDR3 is TGTGCCAGCAGTACCCGGGACACCAACACTGAAGCTTTCTTT.

The rearrangement joins TRBV6-4 to TRBJ2-5, with unresolved D. V lost 4 bases and J 2 bases, leaving 11 bases between the germline ends. CDR3 length equals 14 residues. The germline CDR1 and CDR2 sequences are MRHNA and SNTAGT. Here the CDR3 reads CASSARADQETQYF. The CDR3 nucleotides are TGTGCCAGCAGTGCTCGCGCGGATCAAGAGACCCAGTACTTC.

J is TRBJ1-6 and V is TRBV6-5; 8 bases agree with TRBD1. Germline assignment: CDR1 MNHEY and CDR2 SVGAGI. The CDR3 has 14 residues. V lost 6 bases, J lost 11 bases, and 9 bases stayed unmatched. The CDR3 here is CASSPGTGVAPLHF. The DNA of the CDR3 is TGTGCCAGCAGCCCCGGGACAGGAGTGGCACCCCTCCACTTT.

The chain joins TRBV2 to TRBJ2-3; D gene uncertain. The V end was cut by 5 bases, the J end by 3 bases, with 18 bases between. CDR1 and CDR2 from the germline V gene are SNHLY and FYNNEI. The CDR3 is 16 residues long. CDR3 amino acids: CASSLIRSQLTDTQYF. In DNA, the CDR3 is TGTGCCAGCAGTCTAATACGGAGCCAACTAACAGATACGCAGTATTTT.

J is TRBJ1-1 and V is TRBV18; 7 positions match TRBD1. The CDR3 totals 15 residues. J lost 1 base, V lost 3 bases, and 5 bases had no gene match. Per germline, CDR1 KGHSH and CDR2 LQKENI. The chain's CDR3 is CASSPRQGRNTEAFF. The CDR3 DNA follows: TGTGCCAGCTCACCTAGACAGGGACGGAACACTGAAGCTTTCTTT.

This clone was seen once. The chain joins TRBV19 to TRBJ1-5; D possibly corresponds to TRBD1 (6 bases). With 4 bases removed from V and 1 base from J, the gap between germline ends came to 11 bases. Per the germline V gene, CDR1 is LNHDA and CDR2 is SQIVND (reference sequence). The CDR3 has 15 residues. The CDR3 sequence is CASSTRTVSNQPQHF. The DNA of the CDR3 is TGTGCCAGTAGTACGAGGACAGTAAGCAATCAGCCCCAGCATTTT.

This clone occurred once. V gene TRBV9 combines with J gene TRBJ2-5; 8 bases line up with TRBD2. The CDR3 is 15 residues long. Per germline, CDR1 SGDLS and CDR2 YYNGEE. V shed 4 bases, J shed 2 bases, and the junction held 7 bases outside the gene matches. The CDR3 loop is CASSYSGTQQETQYF. Written as DNA, the CDR3 is TGTGCCAGCAGCTATAGCGGGACCCAACAAGAGACCCAGTACTTC.

Written as DNA, the CDR3 is TGCGCCAGCAGCCAAGATGAACTAGCGGGAGGTGGCAATGAGCAGTTCTTC. This translates into CASSQDELAGGGNEQFF. This chain uses TRBV4-3 with TRBJ2-1; 12 bases are a match to TRBD2. CDR1 is LGHNA, CDR2 YSLEER, per germline. This CDR3 has 17 residues. J lost 6 bases, V lost 0 bases, and 6 bases had no gene match.

J is TRBJ2-7 and V is TRBV27; D unclear. The ends were cut back, 0 bases at V and 3 bases at J, with 12 bases in the middle. CDR3 size: 15 residues. Germline V gene lookup returns CDR1 MNHEY and CDR2 SMNVEV (reference sequence). The CDR3 DNA sequence: TGTGCCAGCAGTTTATCAGCTCTGCGTTACTACGAGCAGTACTTC. This encodes CASSLSALRYYEQYF.

The chain links TRBV6-5 to TRBJ2-2, with D tentatively TRBD2 (6 bases). V lost 2 bases, J lost 4 bases, and 11 bases lay in between. The CDR3 extends over 15 amino acids. In germline, CDR1 is MNHEY, CDR2 SVGAGI. The CDR3 bases are TGTGCCAGCAGTTACCAGGGACTGAGCACCGGGGAGCTGTTTTTT. Translation gives CASSYQGLSTGELFF.

This rearrangement joins TRBV18 to TRBJ1-6; 10 bases match TRBD1. After removal of 3 bases from V and 8 bases from J, the junction contained 1 base not matched to a gene. The germline gives CDR1 KGHSH, CDR2 LQKENI. The CDR3 has 14 residues. The CDR3 DNA reads TGTGCCAGCTCACCCGGGACAGGGGATTCACCCCTCCACTTT. Translation gives CASSPGTGDSPLHF.

A remark on this clone: One end of the junction fails to match germline, which may point to a read error. The chain has TRBV6-5 and TRBJ2-1; D may be TRBD2 (7 bases). From germline, CDR1 is MNHEY and CDR2 SVGAGI. This CDR3 is 16 amino acids long. The CDR3 coding sequence is TGTGCCAGCAGCTACTACCAGGGGAGGGTGGGCAATGAGCAGTTCTTC. Its translation: CASSYYQGRVGNEQFF.

The V and J genes are TRBV29-1 and TRBJ2-1; 10 bases fit TRBD2. J was trimmed by 1 base and V by 7 bases; bases with no gene match: 1. The germline V gene has CDR1 SQVTM and CDR2 ANQGSEA. The CDR3 sequence is 13 residues long. The CDR3 protein is CSGGLASYNEQFF. CDR3 DNA sequence: TGCAGCGGGGGACTAGCGTCCTACAATGAGCAGTTCTTC.

The chain is built from TRBV10-2 and TRBJ1-5; D is unclear. Looked up from germline, CDR1 is WSHSY and CDR2 is SAAADI. The CDR3 spans 15 residues. Trimming took 8 bases from V and 3 from J, leaving 17 bases between them. Written as DNA, the CDR3 is TGCGCCAGCCAAAATTCCTACGGTCTCAATCAGCCCCAGCATTTT. Translation: CASQNSYGLNQPQHF.

Only one count was recorded for this clone. The CDR3 nucleotides are TGTGCCAGCGACTCTAGGGACACCAAGAGGAGCTCCTATAATTCACCCCTCCACTTT. It yields the protein CASDSRDTKRSSYNSPLHF. The gene calls are TRBV7-2 and TRBJ1-6, with TRBD1 as a possible D gene (6 bases). CDR3 length: 19 amino acids. Trimming took 8 bases from V and 0 from J, leaving 23 bases between them. Germline CDR1 and CDR2: SGHTA and FQGNSA.

This clone was seen only a few times. The V gene is TRBV9, the J gene TRBJ1-5, with 10 bases fitting TRBD1. Germline V lookup: CDR1 SGDLS, CDR2 YYNGEE. The CDR3 totals 15 residues. The trim removed 3 bases at V and 5 bases at J, leaving 5 bases unmatched. In DNA, the CDR3 is TGTGCCAGCAGCGAGGCCGGGACAGGGGATCAGCCCCAGCATTTT. Translating gives CASSEAGTGDQPQHF.

V usage is TRBV5-1 and J usage is TRBJ2-2; possible D gene TRBD2, 5 bases. V was trimmed by 2 bases and J by 5 bases, leaving 13 bases between them. This CDR3 region has 15 residues. Germline loops: CDR1 SGHRS, CDR2 YFSETQ. The CDR3: CASSFKKSGTGELFF. As DNA, the CDR3 is TGCGCCAGCAGCTTTAAAAAATCGGGGACCGGGGAGCTGTTTTTT. Combining the CDR3 with reference TRBV5-1 and TRBJ2-2 gives the whole variable domain KAGVTQTPRYLIKTRGQQVTLSCSPISGHRSVSWYQQTPGQGLQFLFEYFSETQRNKGNFPGRFSGRQFSNSRSEMNVSTLELGDSALYLCASSFKKSGTGELFFGEGSRLTVL.

V usage is TRBV6-5 and J usage is TRBJ2-7; TRBD1 agrees at 7 bases. Germline lookup yields CDR1 MNHEY and CDR2 SVGAGI. This CDR3 region has 14 residues. Losses at the gene ends were 2 bases for V and 4 bases for J; bases not matched to a gene: 5. CDR3 DNA sequence: TGTGCCAGCAGTTACCTCCGGGACAGATACGAGCAGTACTTC. It specifies CASSYLRDRYEQYF.

The chain has TRBV2 and TRBJ2-7, with 7 positions matching TRBD2. The CDR3 sequence is 12 residues long. J lost 0 bases, V lost 11 bases, and 4 bases had no gene match. The germline gives CDR1 SNHLY, CDR2 FYNNEI. CDR3: CAARGDSYEQYF. Written as DNA, the CDR3 is TGTGCCGCCCGGGGGGACTCCTACGAGCAGTACTTC.

This rearrangement joins TRBV28 to TRBJ1-5; 12 bases fit TRBD1. Germline loops: CDR1 MDHEN, CDR2 SYDVKM. J was trimmed by 2 bases and V by 4 bases; bases with no gene match: 6. This CDR3 comprises 17 residues. CDR3 nucleotides: TGTGCCAGCAGTTCGTCCGGGACAGGGGGCCGCAATCAGCCCCAGCATTTT. It is translated as CASSSSGTGGRNQPQHF.

The V call is TRBV7-6, the J call TRBJ2-5; a possible D gene is TRBD2 (5 bases). Germline V lookup: CDR1 SGHVS, CDR2 FNYEAQ. The CDR3 covers 15 residues. Trimming removed 6 bases at V and 0 bases at J, with 14 bases between. The DNA for the CDR3 is TGTGCCAGCAGGTTGGAGGCAGCGTACCAAGAGACCCAGTACTTC. Translated, it gives CASRLEAAYQETQYF.

The chain employs TRBV19 and TRBJ1-1; the D gene is possibly TRBD1 (5 bases). With 6 bases removed from V and 1 base from J, the gap between germline ends came to 18 bases. The CDR3 loop spans 16 amino acids. CDR1 is LNHDA, CDR2 SQIVND, per germline (reference sequence). CDR3 DNA sequence: TGTGCCAGTAGCACCCCGGGGGGATTACGGAACACTGAAGCTTTCTTT. Its protein product is CASSTPGGLRNTEAFF.

The chain has TRBV7-7 and TRBJ1-3, with a weak D call TRBD1 (5 bases). This CDR3 spans 16 amino acids. Germline V gene sequence: CDR1 SSHAT, CDR2 FNYEAQ (reference sequence). The V gene lost 5 bases and the J gene lost 4 bases, with 18 bases spanning the gap. The CDR3 loop reads CASSPSGALSGNTIYF. CDR3 sequence (DNA): TGTGCCAGCAGCCCAAGCGGGGCCTTGTCCGGAAACACCATATATTTT.

The gene calls are TRBV28 and TRBJ2-7; 7 nucleotides agree with TRBD2. This CDR3 is 16 amino acids long. With V trimmed by 5 bases and J by 2 bases, 12 bases remained unmatched. Germline V gives CDR1 MDHEN, CDR2 SYDVKM. CDR3 sequence reads: CASSTSSAGLAYEQYF. For the CDR3, the DNA is TGTGCCAGCAGTACCTCATCAGCGGGATTAGCCTACGAGCAGTACTTC.

The chain links TRBV18 to TRBJ1-5, with TRBD1 matching 7 bases. Germline lookup yields CDR1 KGHSH and CDR2 LQKENI. The CDR3 totals 16 residues. Trimming took 3 bases from V and 3 from J; bases not matched to a gene: 8. The CDR3 loop reads CASSPTAGGSNQPQHF. The CDR3 DNA follows: TGTGCCAGCTCACCTACGGCAGGGGGGTCCAATCAGCCCCAGCATTTT.